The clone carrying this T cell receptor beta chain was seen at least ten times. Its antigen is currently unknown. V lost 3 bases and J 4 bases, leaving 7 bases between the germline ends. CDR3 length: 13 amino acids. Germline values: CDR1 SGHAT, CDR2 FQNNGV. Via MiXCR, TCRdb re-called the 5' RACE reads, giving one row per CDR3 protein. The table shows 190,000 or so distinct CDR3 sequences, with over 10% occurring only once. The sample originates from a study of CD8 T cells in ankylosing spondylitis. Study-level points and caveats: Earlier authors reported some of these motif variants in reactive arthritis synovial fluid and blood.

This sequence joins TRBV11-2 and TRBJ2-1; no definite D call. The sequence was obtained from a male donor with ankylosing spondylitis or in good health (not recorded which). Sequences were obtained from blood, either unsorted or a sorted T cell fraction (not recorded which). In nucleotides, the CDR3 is TGTGCCAGCAGCTTCCGGCGGTACAATGAGCAGTTCTTC. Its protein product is CASSFRRYNEQFF. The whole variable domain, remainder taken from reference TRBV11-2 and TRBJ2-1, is EAGVAQSPRYKIIEKRQSVAFWCNPISGHATLYWYQQILGQGPKLLIQFQNNGVVDDSQLPKDRFSAERLKGVDSTLKIQPAKLEDSAVYLCASSFRRYNEQFFGPGTRLTVL.